The next 30 T cell receptor beta chains were all read from a single sample in a study of graft-versus-host responses after intestinal transplantation. Measured with immunoSEQ multiplex PCR; TCRdb has only the in-frame clones, and not every one. The data contain 35,000 to 45,000 clones, over 85% of them singletons. The sequences come from PBMCs, collected 16 days after intestinal transplant. These receptors were collected from a human patient who received an intestinal transplant, so some T cells may come from the graft donor.

This chain connects TRBV6-5 to TRBJ1-2; 10 bases match TRBD1. Per germline, CDR1 MNHEY and CDR2 SVGAGI. V was clipped by 6 bases and J by 8 bases; unmatched bases: 9. CDR3 length: 14 amino acids. The CDR3 bases are TGTGCCAGCAGCCGGGACAGGGGATCTTCGGGCTACACCTTC. It specifies CASSRDRGSSGYTF.

The chain links TRBV4-3 to TRBJ2-1; D ambiguous. Trimming removed 1 base at V and 2 bases at J, with 0 bases between. In germline, CDR1 is LGHNA, CDR2 YSLEER. The CDR3 spans 12 residues. The CDR3 protein is CASSQAYNEQFF. DNA for the CDR3: TGCGCCAGCAGCCAAGCCTACAATGAGCAGTTCTTC.

V is TRBV9 and J is TRBJ2-7, with D hard to call. V was cut by 0 bases and J by 1 base, with 11 bases left in between. The CDR3 consists of 15 residues. Looked up from germline, CDR1 is SGDLS and CDR2 is YYNGEE. The CDR3 nucleotides are TGTGCCAGCAGCGTAGGAGGCAGACCATCCTACGAGCAGTACTTC. Protein product: CASSVGGRPSYEQYF.

V is TRBV28 and J is TRBJ2-1; 9 bases line up with TRBD2. CDR1 is MDHEN and CDR2 is SYDVKM in the germline V gene. The CDR3 runs 15 residues. Unmatched junction bases numbered 9, after V lost 2 bases and J lost 10 bases. The CDR3 loop reads CASSLHPGTSIEQFF. The CDR3 DNA sequence: TGTGCCAGCAGTTTACACCCCGGGACTAGCATAGAGCAGTTCTTC.

The chain carries TRBV5-5 and TRBJ2-7; 11 bases align to TRBD2. The CDR3 consists of 17 residues. Trimming cost V 4 bases and J 7 bases; bases outside gene matches: 16. CDR1 is SGHKS and CDR2 is YYEKEE in the germline V gene (reference sequence). CDR3 DNA sequence: TGTGCCAGCAGCCCGGAGACTAGCGGGGAACCCTATGGAGAGCAGTACTTC. Translating gives CASSPETSGEPYGEQYF.

The chain uses TRBV7-9 and TRBJ1-1; D not certain. The CDR3 has 14 residues. V shed 1 base and J shed 1 base, with 7 bases lying between them. Germline lookup yields CDR1 SEHNR and CDR2 FQNEAQ (reference sequence). The DNA for the CDR3 is TGTGCCAGCAGCTTAGGCGGAGGGAACACTGAAGCTTTCTTT. As protein: CASSLGGGNTEAFF.

This chain uses TRBV5-4 with TRBJ2-7; a possible D gene is TRBD2 (5 bases). This CDR3 is 13 amino acids long. Germline-derived CDR1 and CDR2 are SGHNT and YYREEE (reference sequence). Trimming took 0 bases from V and 6 from J, leaving 10 bases between them. The CDR3 protein is CASSLAGLAEQYF. CDR3 coding DNA: TGTGCCAGCAGCTTGGCGGGATTGGCCGAGCAGTACTTC.

The V and J genes are TRBV7-9 and TRBJ2-3; no clear D gene. The CDR3 runs 12 residues. Germline-derived CDR1 and CDR2 are SEHNR and FQNEAQ (reference sequence). Trimming took 1 base from V and 10 from J, leaving 9 bases between them. The DNA of the CDR3 is TGTGCCAGCAGCTTAGATGTCCGTCCGCAGTATTTT. Its translation: CASSLDVRPQYF.

This chain uses TRBV20-1 with TRBJ2-1, with 7 positions matching TRBD2. The CDR3 covers 11 residues. From germline, CDR1 is DFQATT and CDR2 SNEGSKA (reference sequence). Trimming at V came to 6 bases and at J to 4 bases, leaving 0 bases not matched to a gene. CDR3 amino acids: CSAGGYNEQFF. The CDR3 DNA reads as TGCAGTGCGGGGGGGTACAATGAGCAGTTCTTC.

The V gene is TRBV7-9, the J gene TRBJ2-2; D assignment may be TRBD1 or TRBD2 (5 bases each). Germline CDR1 and CDR2: SEHNR and FQNEAQ (reference sequence). V lost 5 bases, J lost 7 bases, and 23 bases lay in between. The CDR3 runs to 17 residues. In DNA form, the CDR3 reads TGTGCCAGCAGCCGCGCGAGCTCCCCGGGGCTTTTCGGGGAGCTGTTTTTT. It codes for CASSRASSPGLFGELFF.

This clone appeared a single time. The V call is TRBV5-4, the J call TRBJ2-1, with a tentative D call TRBD2 (6 bases). Looked up from germline, CDR1 is SGHNT and CDR2 is YYREEE (reference sequence). The CDR3 is 12 amino acids. V lost 5 bases to trimming and J lost 7 bases, with 10 bases between them. CDR3 sequence reads: CASSGLQNEQFF. DNA of the CDR3: TGTGCCAGCAGTGGACTACAGAATGAGCAGTTCTTC. Full variable domain (rest looked up from reference TRBV5-4 and TRBJ2-1): ETGVTQSPTHLIKTRGQQVTLRCSSQSGHNTVSWYQQALGQGPQFIFQYYREEENGRGNFPPRFSGLQFPNYSSELNVNALELDDSALYLCASSGLQNEQFFGPGTRLTVL.

The chain employs TRBV11-2 and TRBJ2-7; possibly TRBD1 for D (8 bases). Trimming cost V 4 bases and J 3 bases, with 13 bases left between them. The CDR3 loop spans 14 amino acids. Germline V gene sequence: CDR1 SGHAT, CDR2 FQNNGV. The CDR3 DNA reads as TGTGCCAGCAGCTCAACAGGGGGGGGCTACGAGCAGTACTTC. It encodes CASSSTGGGYEQYF. The full variable domain, rest sourced from reference TRBV11-2 and TRBJ2-7, is EAGVAQSPRYKIIEKRQSVAFWCNPISGHATLYWYQQILGQGPKLLIQFQNNGVVDDSQLPKDRFSAERLKGVDSTLKIQPAKLEDSAVYLCASSSTGGGYEQYFGPGTRLTVT.

The chain uses TRBV9 and TRBJ2-5; 8 bases map to TRBD2. This CDR3 has 14 amino acids. CDR1 and CDR2 (germline): SGDLS, YYNGEE. Trimming cost V 4 bases and J 5 bases; bases outside gene matches: 7. The chain's CDR3 is CASSSWREDETQYF. The CDR3, as DNA: TGTGCCAGCAGCTCCTGGCGGGAGGATGAGACCCAGTACTTC.

J is TRBJ1-1 and V is TRBV13; 7 bases are shared with TRBD1. CDR3 size: 15 residues. Trimming cost V 4 bases and J 0 bases; bases outside gene matches: 5. CDR1 and CDR2 (germline): PRHDT, FYEKMQ (reference sequence). The CDR3 nucleotides read TGTGCCAGCAGCTCCAGGGGGGTCCTGAACACTGAAGCTTTCTTT. Translated, it gives CASSSRGVLNTEAFF.

This chain links TRBV25-1 with TRBJ2-7; D is possibly TRBD2 (5 bases). CDR1 MGHDK and CDR2 SYGVNS come from the germline V gene. The CDR3 has 14 amino acids. Trimming left V 5 bases short and J 4 bases short, with 15 bases between. CDR3 DNA sequence: TGTGCCAGCAGTCCAGAGGGAGAGGTATACGAGCAGTACTTC. This encodes CASSPEGEVYEQYF.

The J gene is TRBJ1-3, the V gene TRBV30; no definite D call. Trimming stripped 1 base from V and 5 bases from J, with 0 bases between. Germline values: CDR1 GTSNPN, CDR2 SVGIG (reference sequence). The CDR3 has 10 residues. CDR3 amino acids: CAWSGNTIYF. The DNA for the CDR3 is TGTGCCTGGAGTGGAAACACCATATATTTT. Complete variable domain (other parts from reference TRBV30 and TRBJ1-3): SQTIHQWPATLVQPVGSPLSLECTVEGTSNPNLYWYRQAAGRGLQLLFYSVGIGQISSEVPQNLSASRPQDRQFILSSKKLLLSDSGFYLCAWSGNTIYFGEGSWLTVV.

V gene TRBV15 combines with J gene TRBJ1-1, with D possibly being TRBD1 (6 bases). With 5 bases removed from V and 0 bases from J, the gap between germline ends came to 13 bases. Germline values: CDR1 LNHNV, CDR2 YYDKDF (reference sequence). The CDR3 has 15 residues. DNA for the CDR3: TGTGCCACCAGCCCCAGGACAGAAGTGAACACTGAAGCTTTCTTT. Amino acids: CATSPRTEVNTEAFF.

The chain joins TRBV5-1 to TRBJ2-7; 15 bases fit TRBD2. This CDR3 is built from 18 residues. Per germline, CDR1 SGHRS and CDR2 YFSETQ. V lost 0 bases, J lost 4 bases, and 8 bases stayed unmatched. The chain's CDR3 is CASSLEGLAGGPRYEQYF. CDR3 DNA: TGCGCCAGCAGCTTGGAAGGACTAGCGGGAGGGCCGCGATACGAGCAGTACTTC.

V and J are TRBV6-1 and TRBJ2-7; D is ambiguous. The V and J ends lost 3 bases and 0 bases respectively, with 9 bases between them. Looked up from germline, CDR1 is MNHNS and CDR2 is SASEGT. The CDR3 is made up of 14 amino acids. This chain's CDR3 is CASSEATISYEQYF. CDR3 DNA sequence: TGTGCCAGCAGTGAGGCCACTATCTCCTACGAGCAGTACTTC.

The chain employs TRBV7-9 and TRBJ2-7; D is possibly TRBD2 (5 bases). CDR1 and CDR2 from the germline V gene are SEHNR and FQNEAQ (reference sequence). This CDR3 comprises 12 residues. V lost 5 bases and J lost 5, with 10 bases in between. CDR3 loop: CASSKSRDEQYF. CDR3 DNA sequence: TGTGCCAGCAGCAAGTCGAGGGACGAGCAGTACTTC.

V usage is TRBV4-2 and J usage is TRBJ2-7; the match to TRBD2 covers 10 bases. Germline CDR1 LGHNA, CDR2 YNFKEQ. The CDR3 contains 15 residues. V dropped 3 bases and J dropped 4; count of bases not matched to a gene: 6. This chain's CDR3 is CASSQETSGLYEQYF. The CDR3 region has the DNA TGTGCCAGCAGCCAGGAGACTAGCGGGTTGTACGAGCAGTACTTC.

The chain joins TRBV4-3 to TRBJ2-7, with D tentatively TRBD2 (6 bases). The V gene lost 4 bases and the J gene lost 2 bases, with 21 bases spanning the gap. This CDR3 region has 17 residues. CDR1 is LGHNA and CDR2 is YSLEER in the germline V gene. This chain's CDR3 is CASSRDFLGEVPYEQYF. CDR3 coding DNA: TGCGCCAGCAGCCGAGATTTTTTAGGGGAGGTACCCTACGAGCAGTACTTC.

The rearrangement uses TRBV19 and TRBJ2-3; 10 bases align to TRBD2. The V gene's germline CDR1 is LNHDA and CDR2 SQIVND (reference sequence). The CDR3 extends over 16 amino acids. The ends lost 3 bases at V and 0 bases at J; junction bases unmatched: 3. The DNA of the CDR3 is TGTGCCAGTAGTATCGGACTAGCGGCTAGCACAGATACGCAGTATTTT. Amino acids: CASSIGLAASTDTQYF.

V usage is TRBV5-8 and J usage is TRBJ2-7; possibly TRBD1 or TRBD2 for D (5 bases each). The CDR3 totals 16 residues. V was cut by 4 bases and J by 2 bases, with 19 bases left in between. Germline V gives CDR1 SGHTS, CDR2 YDEGEE. DNA of the CDR3: TGTGCCAGCAGCCGAGTGAATGGGGGAGAACCCTACGAGCAGTACTTC. Amino acid sequence: CASSRVNGGEPYEQYF.

The V gene is TRBV28, the J gene TRBJ2-5; 9 bases fit TRBD1. Germline CDR1 reads MDHEN; CDR2 reads SYDVKM. The CDR3 runs 17 residues. With V trimmed by 3 bases and J by 8 bases, 16 bases remained unmatched. CDR3 DNA sequence: TGTGCCAGCAGTTTCTCTCTCACCGGGACAGGGAGGGGTACCCAGTACTTC. This codes for CASSFSLTGTGRGTQYF.

The rearrangement uses TRBV27 and TRBJ2-1; D may correspond to TRBD1 or TRBD2 (6 bases each). V was shortened by 3 bases and J by 10 bases, with 10 bases between the two germline ends. The CDR3 runs to 12 residues. CDR1 is MNHEY and CDR2 is SMNVEV in the germline V gene (reference sequence). The CDR3 coding sequence is TGTGCCAGCAGTTTCGGGGGACACGAGCAGTTCTTC. It translates to CASSFGGHEQFF.

The J gene is TRBJ2-2, the V gene TRBV5-1, with D maybe TRBD1 (5 bases). The CDR3 has 14 residues. The germline CDR1 and CDR2 sequences are SGHRS and YFSETQ. The germline V and J ends were trimmed by 0 bases and 3 bases, with 6 bases remaining between them. In DNA form, the CDR3 reads TGCGCCAGCAGCTTGGACAGGCACACCGGGGAGCTGTTTTTT. Its translation: CASSLDRHTGELFF. Variable domain in full (rest from reference TRBV5-1 and TRBJ2-2): KAGVTQTPRYLIKTRGQQVTLSCSPISGHRSVSWYQQTPGQGLQFLFEYFSETQRNKGNFPGRFSGRQFSNSRSEMNVSTLELGDSALYLCASSLDRHTGELFFGEGSRLTVL.

The chain employs TRBV5-4 and TRBJ2-1; D is undetermined. The CDR3 totals 15 residues. Trimming cost V 0 bases and J 8 bases, with 15 bases left between them. Germline V lookup: CDR1 SGHNT, CDR2 YYREEE (reference sequence). The CDR3 DNA reads TGTGCCAGCAGCTTGGCCGTGACCCCGGCCGATGAGCAGTTCTTC. It codes for CASSLAVTPADEQFF.

The rearrangement joins TRBV11-2 to TRBJ2-3; 7 bases fit TRBD1. Germline CDR1 reads SGHAT; CDR2 reads FQNNGV. The J segment lost 3 bases and the V segment lost 7 bases, leaving 4 bases of the junction unmatched. The length of the CDR3 is 13 residues. The CDR3 loop reads CASTVQGTDTQYF. The CDR3 coding sequence is TGTGCCAGCACCGTACAGGGGACAGATACGCAGTATTTT.

V usage is TRBV7-2 and J usage is TRBJ1-2; D remains unclear. The V end was cut by 1 base, the J end by 0 bases, with 12 bases between. CDR3 length equals 16 residues. Germline V gene lookup returns CDR1 SGHTA and CDR2 FQGNSA. CDR3 DNA sequence: TGTGCCAGCAGCTTAGGCGGCAGGCCGGCTAACTATGGCTACACCTTC. Protein product: CASSLGGRPANYGYTF.